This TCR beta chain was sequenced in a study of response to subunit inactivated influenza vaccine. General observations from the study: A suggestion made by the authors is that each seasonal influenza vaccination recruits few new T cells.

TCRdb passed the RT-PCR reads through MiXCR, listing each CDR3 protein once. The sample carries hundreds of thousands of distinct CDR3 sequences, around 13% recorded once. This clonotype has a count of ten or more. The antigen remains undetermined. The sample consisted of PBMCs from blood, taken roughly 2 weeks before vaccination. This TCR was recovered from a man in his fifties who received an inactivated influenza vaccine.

CDR3 coding DNA: TGTGCCAGCAGCTTGGGACCTCGATCACCCCTCCACTTT. Its protein is CASSLGPRSPLHF. This chain connects TRBV7-2 to TRBJ1-6; the D gene is possibly TRBD1 (5 bases). This CDR3 is 13 amino acids long. Trimming stripped 3 bases from V and 10 bases from J, with 10 bases between. Germline CDR1 SGHTA, CDR2 FQGNSA.